The subject of this entry is one T cell receptor (beta chain). This clonotype came up a few times. Its antigen is still unknown. No per-base quality is available; no much larger clone lies one base away. V sheds 2 bases and J sheds 8 bases, leaving 13 bases between their ends. Including cysteine and phenylalanine, the CDR3 has 14 amino acids. Of the read, only the CDR3 DNA is kept; its 42 bases are in frame from base 1. The CDR1 and CDR2 encoded by the germline V gene are MNHEY and SVGAGI. The run used an Illumina HiSeq 1500. The public reads were quality trimmed at Q25 with fastp and then assembled into clones with MiXCR by TCRdb, keeping productive beta chains. Each entry is one CDR3 protein sequence, shown with its most common DNA and genes. The sample has roughly 500,000 distinct CDR3 sequences on record, 25% to 35% of them singletons. In total, the top ten clones hold about a sixth of the sample.

The sample originates from a study of T cell repertoires in cytomegalovirus infection (dated by TCRdb to between 2017 and 2020). Looking at the study overall: Peptide stimulations targeted recently identified HLA-C-restricted CMV epitopes, whose presentation resists viral immunomodulation, together with well-studied HLA-B-restricted epitopes. Donor HLA type was relevant to the analysis, because carriage of CMV infection together with the matching HLA type was indicated by public TCR beta signatures.

The sample's treatment or condition, from its label and the paper: in vitro stimulation with specific CMV peptide epitopes to enrich CMV-specific T cells. The paper as a whole reports these results and caveats: In both this cohort and an independent cohort of several hundred donors, the cumulative frequency of public TCR beta family members distinguished carriers of CMV infection plus the relevant HLA type. The ex vivo response was dominated by HLA-C-restricted CMV-specific TCR beta clonotypes, and the single most frequent clonotype in two of eight donors was supplied by these HLA-C-restricted clonotypes.

The chain joins TRBV6-5 to TRBJ2-1; no D segment can be confidently identified. Source: cultured PBMCs, taken from culture after CMV antigen stimulation. The TCR originated in a human donor in good health (CMV status not recorded). Some clones in this sample may be carry-over from other donors' samples. The nucleotides read TGTGCCAGCAGTTACGCGGCAGAAGTGGATGAGCAGTTCTTC. Translated, this is CASSYAAEVDEQFF.